This entry lists 25 T cell receptor beta chains sequenced from one sample in a study of cytomegalovirus exposure and HLA in healthy donors. The PCR made use of 60 Vbeta and 13 Jbeta primers. Here immunoSEQ multiplex PCR was the method, and the copy in TCRdb shows in-frame clones only, minus some. The sample holds over 150,000 clones, about 71% seen once. The sequenced sample was PBMCs. Every receptor here comes from a young woman in good health and CMV-seronegative.

The chain is built from TRBV7-8 and TRBJ1-4; no firm D call. This CDR3 has 14 amino acids. The germline V gene has CDR1 SGHVS and CDR2 FQNEAQ. V shed 2 bases and J shed 7 bases, with 11 bases lying between them. CDR3 region: CASSLSEAGEKLFF. The CDR3 nucleotides read TGTGCCAGCAGCTTATCGGAGGCGGGTGAAAAACTGTTTTTT. Based on the CDR3 plus reference TRBV7-8 and TRBJ1-4, the full variable domain is GAGVSQSPRYKVAKRGQDVALRCDPISGHVSLFWYQQALGQGPEFLTYFQNEAQLDKSGLPSDRFFAERPEGSVSTLKIQRTQQEDSAVYLCASSLSEAGEKLFFGSGTQLSVL.

The J gene is TRBJ1-1, the V gene TRBV5-1; 8 nucleotides agree with TRBD1. CDR1 and CDR2 from the germline V gene are SGHRS and YFSETQ. V dropped 0 bases and J dropped 5; count of bases not matched to a gene: 9. This CDR3 region has 16 residues. The CDR3 reads CASSLAGRGRQTEAFF. The DNA for the CDR3 is TGCGCCAGCAGCTTGGCCGGCAGGGGGCGGCAGACTGAAGCTTTCTTT.

The V gene is TRBV9, the J gene TRBJ2-2; 7 nucleotides agree with TRBD1. The ends lost 7 bases at V and 1 base at J; junction bases unmatched: 7. This CDR3 comprises 15 residues. Germline assignment: CDR1 SGDLS and CDR2 YYNGEE. CDR3 loop: CASFPGQRNTGELFF. The CDR3 DNA sequence: TGTGCCAGCTTTCCGGGACAGAGGAACACCGGGGAGCTGTTTTTT.

In DNA form, the CDR3 reads TGTGCCAGCAGCCATGGGGGGGGGACTAGCGGGAGATCAGAGTTCTTC. This gives the protein CASSHGGGTSGRSEFF. The chain uses TRBV11-2 and TRBJ2-1; 14 bases are a match to TRBD2. The ends lost 5 bases at V and 14 bases at J; junction bases unmatched: 14. The length of the CDR3 is 16 residues. CDR1 is SGHAT, CDR2 FQNNGV, per germline.

The chain employs TRBV6-1 and TRBJ1-6; D remains ambiguous. Trimming stripped 0 bases from V and 10 bases from J, with 19 bases between. The CDR3 is 17 residues long. The germline CDR1 and CDR2 sequences are MNHNS and SASEGT. In nucleotides, the CDR3 is TGTGCCAGCAGTGAAGCGCAGTATGTAGCCTCCAAATCACCCCTCCACTTT. Translating it yields CASSEAQYVASKSPLHF.

The chain is built from TRBV7-9 and TRBJ2-3; perhaps TRBD1 as D (5 bases). CDR1 is SEHNR, CDR2 FQNEAQ, per germline (reference sequence). V dropped 1 base and J dropped 2 bases, with 7 bases sitting between them. This CDR3 is 14 amino acids long. CDR3 sequence (DNA): TGTGCCAGCAGCTTAGAGGGGTCCACAGATACGCAGTATTTT. Translated, it gives CASSLEGSTDTQYF.

This sequence joins TRBV4-3 and TRBJ1-2, with D possibly TRBD1 on 5 matching bases. The CDR3 is 12 residues long. Germline lookup yields CDR1 LGHNA and CDR2 YSLEER. V shed 1 base and J shed 8 bases, with 8 bases lying between them. The CDR3 reads CASSQVAGGYTF. CDR3 nucleotides: TGCGCCAGCAGCCAAGTTGCAGGGGGCTACACCTTC.

This clone showed up just a few times. The chain uses TRBV14 and TRBJ2-5, with 11 positions matching TRBD2. CDR3 length: 15 amino acids. Germline CDR1 and CDR2: SGHDN and FVKESK. Germline trimming cut 4 bases from V and 2 bases from J; bases unmatched to any gene: 3. CDR3 in amino acids: CASSRRLAGQETQYF. DNA for the CDR3: TGTGCCAGCAGCCGGCGACTAGCGGGACAAGAGACCCAGTACTTC.

This clone came up a few times. The rearrangement uses TRBV6-1 and TRBJ1-5; 8 positions match TRBD1. J was trimmed by 6 bases and V by 10 bases; bases with no gene match: 8. Per the germline V gene, CDR1 is MNHNS and CDR2 is SASEGT. This CDR3 is built from 13 residues. CDR3 residues: CATRDRGRQPQHF. The CDR3 DNA follows: TGTGCCACTCGAGACAGGGGACGTCAGCCCCAGCATTTT.

This clone has more than one count but fewer than ten. V gene TRBV9 combines with J gene TRBJ2-5; unclear D gene. Trimming left V 4 bases short and J 1 base short, with 8 bases between. This CDR3 is 13 amino acids long. Germline V gene sequence: CDR1 SGDLS, CDR2 YYNGEE. The CDR3, as DNA: TGTGCCAGCAGCTCCCGTCCCCAAGAGACCCAGTACTTC. Translated, it gives CASSSRPQETQYF.

The sample holds a few counts of this clone. The rearrangement joins TRBV30 to TRBJ2-1; 11 positions agree with TRBD1. Germline CDR1 reads GTSNPN; CDR2 reads SVGIG (reference sequence). The CDR3 is 13 residues long. Trimming at V came to 5 bases and at J to 7 bases, leaving 4 bases not matched to a gene. Here the CDR3 reads CAWGTGGTNEQFF. The DNA for the CDR3 is TGTGCCTGGGGGACAGGGGGTACGAATGAGCAGTTCTTC.

Remarks on this clone: Other DNA sequences in the sample encode the same CDR3. The chain employs TRBV5-1 and TRBJ2-1; a possible D gene is TRBD2 (5 bases). This CDR3 has 14 amino acids. The V gene lost 2 bases and the J gene lost 2 bases, with 8 bases spanning the gap. Germline CDR1 SGHRS, CDR2 YFSETQ. The CDR3 region has the DNA TGCGCCAGCAGCTTTTCCGGGGCCTACAATGAGCAGTTCTTC. The encoded protein is CASSFSGAYNEQFF. The entire variable domain, with the rest obtained from reference TRBV5-1 and TRBJ2-1, is as follows: KAGVTQTPRYLIKTRGQQVTLSCSPISGHRSVSWYQQTPGQGLQFLFEYFSETQRNKGNFPGRFSGRQFSNSRSEMNVSTLELGDSALYLCASSFSGAYNEQFFGPGTRLTVL.

This clone has only a few counts. The J gene is TRBJ2-3, the V gene TRBV30, with 8 nucleotides matching TRBD1. The CDR3 runs to 14 residues. V trimming: 4 bases; J trimming: 2 bases; junction bases outside the gene matches: 5. Per the germline V gene, CDR1 is GTSNPN and CDR2 is SVGIG (reference sequence). The CDR3: CAWTDRGYTDTQYF. CDR3 in DNA: TGTGCCTGGACCGACAGGGGATACACAGATACGCAGTATTTT.

The chain has TRBV5-4 and TRBJ1-1; D not resolved. The V gene's germline CDR1 is SGHNT and CDR2 YYREEE (reference sequence). V was clipped by 2 bases and J by 0 bases, with 8 bases between them. CDR3 length: 14 amino acids. CDR3 nucleotides: TGTGCCAGCAGCTTAGAGGCAGTGAACACTGAAGCTTTCTTT. Translated, it gives CASSLEAVNTEAFF.

The J gene is TRBJ1-4, the V gene TRBV5-1; 7 bases align to TRBD1. Germline lookup yields CDR1 SGHRS and CDR2 YFSETQ. The CDR3 is made up of 14 amino acids. The junction had 4 bases not matched to a gene; V was cut back by 4 bases and J by 4 bases. The CDR3: CASSLGQNNEKLFF. The CDR3 DNA reads as TGCGCCAGCAGCCTGGGACAGAATAATGAAAAACTGTTTTTT.

Concerning this clone itself: This same CDR3 is encoded by further DNA sequences in the sample. The J gene is TRBJ2-7, the V gene TRBV28, with D uncertain. The CDR3 totals 12 residues. Germline assignment: CDR1 MDHEN and CDR2 SYDVKM. V was clipped by 3 bases and J by 4 bases, with 7 bases between them. The CDR3 is CASSFSSYEQYF. The CDR3 DNA follows: TGTGCCAGCAGTTTCTCGAGTTACGAGCAGTACTTC.

The genes are TRBV6-1 and TRBJ1-1, with D maybe TRBD1 (6 bases). The germline CDR1 and CDR2 sequences are MNHNS and SASEGT. The CDR3 sequence is 16 residues long. Trimming removed 3 bases at V and 0 bases at J, with 14 bases between. CDR3 bases: TGTGCCAGCAGTGACCAGACAGGACCTCTGAACACTGAAGCTTTCTTT. It specifies CASSDQTGPLNTEAFF.

CDR3 in DNA: TGTGCCAGCAGTTACCCCAGCGGGGACTACAATGAGCAGTTCTTC. Protein: CASSYPSGDYNEQFF. The chain recombines TRBV6-6 with TRBJ2-1; TRBD2 aligns across 7 bases. Trimming cost V 2 bases and J 3 bases; bases outside gene matches: 4. From germline, CDR1 is MNHNY and CDR2 SVGAGI (reference sequence). The CDR3 contains 15 residues.

The chain has TRBV19 and TRBJ1-5; a weak D match, TRBD1 (5 bases). From germline, CDR1 is LNHDA and CDR2 SQIVND (reference sequence). The CDR3 has 16 amino acids. Trimming cost V 1 base and J 1 base, with 11 bases left between them. The CDR3 sequence is CASSIVGAGSNQPQHF. CDR3 coding DNA: TGTGCCAGTAGTATAGTTGGGGCGGGGAGCAATCAGCCCCAGCATTTT.

This clone was recorded a few times. This chain uses TRBV5-4 with TRBJ1-2; D uncertain. V was clipped by 0 bases and J by 2 bases, with 14 bases between them. The CDR3 is made up of 16 amino acids. Germline assignment: CDR1 SGHNT and CDR2 YYREEE (reference sequence). The CDR3 region is CASSLDVSSTNYGYTF. The CDR3 DNA reads as TGTGCCAGCAGCTTGGATGTCAGTTCCACCAACTATGGCTACACCTTC.

This rearrangement joins TRBV10-3 to TRBJ2-7; TRBD1 is a possible D gene (5 bases). V was pared by 11 bases and J by 5 bases, with 25 bases between. The CDR3 sequence is 15 residues long. CDR1 ENHRY and CDR2 SYGVKD come from the germline V gene. For the CDR3, the DNA is TGTGCCTTTCCTGGGGCGGAGTCCTTCGTCGACGAGCAGTACTTC. This codes for CAFPGAESFVDEQYF.

The V gene is TRBV6-1, the J gene TRBJ2-5; possible D gene TRBD1, 5 bases. Germline values: CDR1 MNHNS, CDR2 SASEGT. The CDR3 is 14 amino acids. The germline V and J ends were trimmed by 6 bases and 2 bases, with 13 bases remaining between them. The CDR3 is CASSWGRLQETQYF. Written as DNA, the CDR3 is TGTGCCAGCAGCTGGGGCAGATTGCAAGAGACCCAGTACTTC.

CDR3 protein: CASSVGNSEGTDTQYF. For the CDR3, the DNA is TGTGCCAGCAGCGTAGGGAATAGCGAGGGCACAGATACGCAGTATTTT. V usage is TRBV9 and J usage is TRBJ2-3; D may be TRBD2 (5 bases). CDR3 size: 16 residues. Germline assignment: CDR1 SGDLS and CDR2 YYNGEE. V was clipped by 0 bases and J by 1 base, with 12 bases between them.

This clone was seen only a few times. This sequence joins TRBV6-5 and TRBJ2-7, with 7 nucleotides matching TRBD1. This CDR3 is 13 amino acids long. The V gene end was trimmed by 6 bases and the J gene end by 3 bases; junction bases not matched to a gene: 5. The germline V gene encodes CDR1 MNHEY and CDR2 SVGAGI. The DNA for the CDR3 is TGTGCCAGCAGGCGACAGGGATACTACGAGCAGTACTTC. It specifies CASRRQGYYEQYF.

The genes are TRBV19 and TRBJ1-2; no reliable D call. The germline V gene has CDR1 LNHDA and CDR2 SQIVND (reference sequence). CDR3 length equals 11 residues. V dropped 8 bases and J dropped 3 bases, with 7 bases sitting between them. The CDR3 DNA reads as TGTGCCAGTCATGGCTACTATGGCTACACCTTC. Encoded protein: CASHGYYGYTF. The full variable domain, rest sourced from reference TRBV19 and TRBJ1-2, is DGGITQSPKYLFRKEGQNVTLSCEQNLNHDAMYWYRQDPGQGLRLIYYSQIVNDFQKGDIAEGYSVSREKKESFPLTVTSAQKNPTAFYLCASHGYYGYTFGSGTRLTVV.